A selection of T cell receptor beta chains follows, all from one sample in a study of OX40 agonist ivuxolimab in advanced cancers. Here immunoSEQ multiplex PCR was the method, and the copy in TCRdb shows in-frame clones only, minus some. The table lists roughly 64,000 clones, roughly 89% of them singletons. The specimen comprised CD4+ or CD8+ T cells sorted from blood, sampled in a trial of the OX40 agonist ivuxolimab. These receptors originate from an adult with an advanced solid tumor such as melanoma, head and neck, liver or kidney cancer. Each CDR3 is given with its conserved first and last residue. D genes are given only for firm matches.

D | V | CDR3
- | TRBV19 | CASSWTANNQPQHF
TRBD1 | TRBV5-1 | CASSLRDRASVSGANVLTF
- | TRBV10-3 | CAISAGLSYEQYF
- | TRBV5-1 | CASRLTDDAVYEQYF
- | TRBV7-8 | CASSPRAGGESGANVLTF
TRBD1 | TRBV6-6 | CASSSRGIGSGNTIYF
- | TRBV7-6 | CASSLGPINEQFF
TRBD1 | TRBV29-1 | CSVVVQGGTEAFF
- | TRBV30 | CAWSSLRTNYGYTF
TRBD1 | TRBV19 | CASSQQGSDGYEQYF
- | TRBV10-1 | CAVIRTDTNEKLFF
TRBD1 | TRBV28 | CASSGTGRAYGYTF
TRBD1 | TRBV2 | CASSVQGAGEKLFF
TRBD1 | TRBV27 | CASSWQGGNSPLHF
- | TRBV29-1 | CSVEAALVDEQFF
- | TRBV5-1 | CASSLGVGGGYEQYF
- | TRBV9 | CASSPGSNTGELFF
- | TRBV29-1 | CSVAPLRVGEAFF
- | TRBV9 | CASSVDDGNTIYF
TRBD1 | TRBV5-1 | CASSSDRDSPLHF
- | TRBV5-1 | CASSAPASVEQFF
TRBD1 | TRBV28 | CASSWDRAKGYTF
- | TRBV25-1 | CASSEYLGGNTIYF
- | TRBV6-1 | CASTEGSAAEQYF
TRBD1 | TRBV5-5 | CASSLMAGGNTEAFF
- | TRBV6-5 | CASSRAVGENTEAFF
TRBD1 | TRBV5-1 | CASSTGDRVGTEAFF
TRBD2 | TRBV19 | CAVRKRESSYNEQFF
- | TRBV28 | CASSLWEGVEQYF
TRBD1 | TRBV30 | CAWSAGGGTEAFF
- | TRBV5-6 | CASSSQSTNEKLFF
- | TRBV23-1 | CASRLGGNNEQFF
- | TRBV18 | CASSPGSSPFF
- | TRBV4-2 | CASSPDFSSYGYTF
- | TRBV5-1 | CASSLGFSGTYNEQFF
- | TRBV27 | CASSLGQGSYEQYF
TRBD1 | TRBV28 | CASSLRQGWNTIYF